This TCR beta chain was profiled in a study of OX40 agonist ivuxolimab in advanced cancers. The CDR3 is 10 residues long. Germline lookup yields CDR1 MNHNS and CDR2 SASEGT. V lost 6 bases and J 7 bases, leaving 3 bases between the germline ends. Repertoires were generated with immunoSEQ multiplex PCR, while TCRdb's copy carries only in-frame clones and drops some. The sample lists about 14,000 clones; around 80% were seen once. The source material was CD4+ or CD8+ T cells sorted from blood, sampled in a trial of the OX40 agonist ivuxolimab. J is TRBJ2-2 and V is TRBV6-1; D ambiguous. This receptor was taken from an adult with an advanced solid tumor such as melanoma, head and neck, liver or kidney cancer. The CDR3 is CASRDGELFF. DNA for the CDR3: TGTGCCAGCAGAGACGGGGAGCTGTTTTTT.